This entry lists 14 T cell receptor beta chains sequenced from one sample in a study of blood T cell repertoires in COVID-19. Generated by immunoSEQ multiplex PCR, the TCRdb table keeps only in-frame clones and is missing some. The sample lists roughly 200,000 clones, about 80% occurring once. The specimen sequenced was peripheral blood. The source of these receptors is a woman older than 75 with COVID-19, enrolled during active disease.

The chain couples TRBV6-5 to TRBJ2-2, with D perhaps matching TRBD1 (5 bases). CDR3 size: 15 residues. In germline, CDR1 is MNHEY, CDR2 SVGAGI. V lost 6 bases and J 4 bases, leaving 15 bases between the germline ends. The CDR3 loop reads CASRSRPGATGELFF. Here the CDR3 DNA reads TGTGCCAGCAGAAGTCGGCCTGGGGCCACCGGGGAGCTGTTTTTT.

V usage is TRBV4-1 and J usage is TRBJ2-7; 14 bases match TRBD2. The CDR3 sequence is 18 residues long. V shed 0 bases, J shed 3 bases, and the junction held 7 bases outside the gene matches. CDR1 and CDR2 (germline): MGHRA, YSYEKL. CDR3 bases: TGCGCCAGCAGCCAAGAGGGACTAGCGGGAGCTGTTTTCTACGAGCAGTACTTC. Protein product: CASSQEGLAGAVFYEQYF.

The chain is built from TRBV15 and TRBJ2-3; possible D gene TRBD1, 6 bases. Between the trimmed V and J ends, which lost 0 bases and 2 bases, there was a span of 9 bases. The CDR3 runs 15 residues. Germline values: CDR1 LNHNV, CDR2 YYDKDF (reference sequence). The CDR3 DNA reads TGTGCCACCAGCAGAGAACAGGGTGACACAGATACGCAGTATTTT. As protein: CATSREQGDTDTQYF.

V is TRBV28 and J is TRBJ2-4; TRBD1 might be the D (6 bases). With 7 bases removed from V and 7 bases from J, the gap between germline ends came to 17 bases. Looked up from germline, CDR1 is MDHEN and CDR2 is SYDVKM. CDR3 size: 14 residues. CDR3 region: CASTSWGHGNIQYF. CDR3 coding DNA: TGTGCCAGCACCTCTTGGGGGCACGGGAACATTCAGTACTTC.

The CDR3, as DNA: TGCGCCAGCAGCCAATGGGACAGGGCCGGAAACACCATATATTTT. It encodes CASSQWDRAGNTIYF. V gene TRBV4-1 combines with J gene TRBJ1-3; 9 bases line up with TRBD1. The CDR3 is 15 residues long. CDR1 and CDR2 from the germline V gene are MGHRA and YSYEKL. V shed 2 bases, J shed 4 bases, and the junction held 3 bases outside the gene matches.

The rearrangement uses TRBV28 and TRBJ1-5; D is unresolved. Germline V gene lookup returns CDR1 MDHEN and CDR2 SYDVKM. This CDR3 contains 14 residues. Trimming left V 5 bases short and J 4 bases short, with 12 bases between. CDR3 loop: CASSDGSRNQPQHF. The CDR3 DNA follows: TGTGCCAGCAGTGACGGGTCACGAAATCAGCCCCAGCATTTT.

The chain carries TRBV6-1 and TRBJ2-1; D is possibly TRBD2 (6 bases). V was pared by 0 bases and J by 7 bases, with 22 bases between. Germline V gives CDR1 MNHNS, CDR2 SASEGT. There are 18 residues in the CDR3. CDR3 region: CASSEALGGGAVTNEQFF. The CDR3 DNA sequence: TGTGCCAGCAGTGAAGCGTTGGGTGGCGGGGCCGTTACGAATGAGCAGTTCTTC.

The chain uses TRBV5-4 and TRBJ1-2; 8 bases align to TRBD1. Per the germline V gene, CDR1 is SGHNT and CDR2 is YYREEE (reference sequence). The CDR3 length is 15 residues. J gave up 4 bases and V 4 bases, and 9 bases lay outside the gene matches. The CDR3 DNA reads as TGTGCCAGCAGCGAAGGGACAGGACATCTCTATGGCTACACCTTC. It is translated as CASSEGTGHLYGYTF.

This clone was recorded only once. The chain uses TRBV5-4 and TRBJ1-2, with 8 bases matching TRBD1. The CDR3 consists of 15 residues. J lost 4 bases, V lost 6 bases, and 11 bases had no gene match. Germline lookup yields CDR1 SGHNT and CDR2 YYREEE (reference sequence). Here the CDR3 DNA reads TGTGCCAGCACATCACAGGGGGGGTCGGGCTATGGCTACACCTTC. It is translated as CASTSQGGSGYGYTF.

The rearrangement links TRBV6-5 to TRBJ1-1; D unclear. The CDR3 sequence is 14 residues long. Germline assignment: CDR1 MNHEY and CDR2 SVGAGI. The V and J ends lost 7 bases and 2 bases respectively, with 14 bases between them. In DNA, the CDR3 is TGTGCCAGCACCCCTGAGGGCCCCAACACTGAAGCTTTCTTT. It translates to CASTPEGPNTEAFF.

V usage is TRBV5-1 and J usage is TRBJ1-3; D gene unclear. The CDR3 has 15 amino acids. Between the trimmed V and J ends, which lost 4 bases and 0 bases, there was a span of 11 bases. CDR1 and CDR2 (germline): SGHRS, YFSETQ. The CDR3 DNA sequence: TGCGCCAGCAGCCCTTCGGGAAGCTCTGGAAACACCATATATTTT. Translated, it gives CASSPSGSSGNTIYF.

This clone was seen more than once but under ten times. The chain employs TRBV19 and TRBJ1-2; D is possibly TRBD1 (5 bases). V was clipped by 5 bases and J by 0 bases, with 13 bases between them. The CDR3 totals 15 residues. CDR1 is LNHDA, CDR2 SQIVND, per germline (reference sequence). This chain's CDR3 is CASSPARATNYGYTF. The CDR3 nucleotides are TGTGCCAGTAGTCCCGCCAGGGCAACTAACTATGGCTACACCTTC.

The chain employs TRBV3-1 (or the pseudogene TRBV3-2) and TRBJ1-1, with a weak D call TRBD1 (5 bases). Germline values: CDR1 LGHDT, CDR2 YNNKEL (reference sequence). This CDR3 is built from 15 residues. Between the trimmed V and J ends, which lost 2 bases and 5 bases, there was a span of 15 bases. This chain's CDR3 is CASSQFSGGGTEAFF. Written as DNA, the CDR3 is TGTGCCAGCAGCCAATTTTCCGGGGGGGGTACTGAAGCTTTCTTT.

This clone was recorded only once. The chain is built from TRBV19 and TRBJ1-1; D may be TRBD1 (5 bases). V lost 9 bases, J lost 4 bases, and 12 bases lay in between. Germline lookup yields CDR1 LNHDA and CDR2 SQIVND (reference sequence). The CDR3 is 12 residues long. The CDR3 nucleotides read TGTGCCAGCGGGGGTCTCGGCACTGAAGCTTTCTTT. Translation: CASGGLGTEAFF.